This section outlines one TCR beta chain sequence together with its context. This sample is part of a study of monozygotic twins with inflammatory bowel disease. TCRdb re-called the 5' RACE reads and gives one entry per CDR3 protein, without DNA. The sample's table shows approximately 400,000 distinct CDR3 sequences. Germline V gives CDR1 DFQATT, CDR2 SNEGSKA (reference sequence). The CDR3 sequence is 15 residues long. The sequenced sample consisted of blood. The J gene is TRBJ2-3, the V gene TRBV20-1; the TCRdb call, TRBD1, lacks DNA for checking. The TCR was taken from a human donor with ulcerative colitis or Crohn's disease, or a healthy co-twin of an affected twin (not recorded which). The CDR3 loop reads CSGYARGINTDTQYF.